These 8 T cell receptor beta chains were sequenced from one sample in a study of blood T cells in healthy people across ages (dated by TCRdb to between 2014 and 2017). Libraries were built with 5' RACE. Sequencing took place on an Illumina HiSeq 2500. The second PCR ran for roughly 7 to 12 cycles and used a J-beta primer mix along with a sample-barcoded 5' primer. TCRdb itself trimmed the public reads at Q25 with fastp, ran MiXCR and retained productive beta chains. Merged by CDR3 protein, the rows form single entries marked with the most common genes and DNA. This sample gives about 1.6 million distinct CDR3 sequences in total; 30% to 40% of them show up just once. The top ten clonotypes cover 11% of the sample. The sequenced material came from blood. The receptor set was obtained from a young woman in good health.

On this clonotype: Germline is not matched at one junction end, which may reflect a read error. CDR3 sequence reads: CSALLAGGIHEQHF. The CDR3 coding sequence is TGCAGTGCTCTACTAGCGGGAGGTATCCACGAGCAGCACTTC. The V and J genes are TRBV20-1 and TRBJ2-7, with 12 positions matching TRBD2. Germline CDR1 and CDR2: DFQATT and SNEGSKA (reference sequence). There are 14 residues in the CDR3.

V and J are TRBV12-3 or TRBV12-4 and TRBJ2-5, with D possibly TRBD1 on 5 matching bases. V lost 4 bases, J lost 3 bases, and 15 bases lay in between. The CDR3 loop spans 15 amino acids. Written as DNA, the CDR3 is TGTGCCAGCAGTTCGGTCGGGCAGGGTGAAGAGACCCAGTACTTC. This codes for CASSSVGQGEETQYF.

This clonotype was observed at least ten times. V and J are TRBV4-1 and TRBJ2-7; D possibly uses TRBD1 or TRBD2 (6 bases each). The V gene's germline CDR1 is MGHRA and CDR2 YSYEKL. There are 15 residues in the CDR3. V lost 3 bases and J lost 3, with 15 bases in between. CDR3 in DNA: TGCGCCAGCAGCCAGACTAGGACAGTGAGCTACGAGCAGTACTTC. It encodes CASSQTRTVSYEQYF.

The genes are TRBV6-2 or TRBV6-3 and TRBJ1-2; D gene uncertain. The germline V gene encodes CDR1 MNHEY and CDR2 SVGEGT. V was cut by 0 bases and J by 7 bases, with 12 bases left in between. There are 14 residues in the CDR3. The CDR3 DNA reads as TGTGCCAGCAGTTACTCGAGCCGAAGAGGTGGCTACACCTTC. The encoded protein is CASSYSSRRGGYTF.

V is TRBV7-8 and J is TRBJ1-5, with D perhaps TRBD1 (5 bases). Looked up from germline, CDR1 is SGHVS and CDR2 is FQNEAQ. V was clipped by 5 bases and J by 1 base, with 15 bases between them. The CDR3 runs 16 residues. Written as DNA, the CDR3 is TGTGCCAGCAGCCGGGGGATGGGCGGGAGCAATCAGCCCCAGCATTTT. This gives the protein CASSRGMGGSNQPQHF.

Written as DNA, the CDR3 is TGCGCCAGCAGCTTTCAGACAAACGAGAACACTGAAGCTTTCTTT. As protein: CASSFQTNENTEAFF. The chain is built from TRBV5-1 and TRBJ1-1; no firm D call. Germline V gene sequence: CDR1 SGHRS, CDR2 YFSETQ. Trimming cost V 2 bases and J 1 base, with 12 bases left between them. This CDR3 contains 15 residues.

The J gene is TRBJ1-5, the V gene TRBV6-1, with D perhaps TRBD1 (6 bases). The ends were cut back, 7 bases at V and 1 base at J, with 14 bases in the middle. Looked up from germline, CDR1 is MNHNS and CDR2 is SASEGT. This CDR3 comprises 15 residues. In DNA form, the CDR3 reads TGTGCCAGCACCGAAAGGGGGGGAAGCAATCAGCCCCAGCATTTT. Translation: CASTERGGSNQPQHF.

A word on this clonotype: A much bigger clone sits one base away, suggesting this may be a read error. The chain links TRBV5-1 to TRBJ2-5; D not resolved. With the DNA end fitting TRBJ2-7 better, the J assignment may be wrong. The CDR3 length is 13 residues. The germline V gene has CDR1 SGHRS and CDR2 YFSETQ. In nucleotides, the CDR3 is TGCGCCAGCAGCTTGAACGTTGCCAACGAGCAGTACTTC. It yields the protein CASSLNVANEQYF.